This TCR beta chain was captured by sequencing in a study of early T cells in non-severe SARS-CoV-2 infection. In the study overall: Sequenced bulk RNA came from whole blood that was unsorted, and chains were unpaired.

This clonotype came up a few times. As yet, its antigen is unknown. V lost 6 bases, J lost 0 bases, and 10 bases lay in between. The CDR3 consists of 14 residues. Germline V gene lookup returns CDR1 SNHLY and CDR2 FYNNEI. Unique molecular identifier tags were affixed to discrete cDNA molecules. MiXCR was run by TCRdb on the 5' RACE reads, yielding one entry per CDR3 protein. The sample carries about 25,000 distinct CDR3 sequences, around 4.8% recorded once. Study-level points and caveats: Anti-spike CD8 responses were favored in VDJdb matching, and private and CD4 specificities were missed.

This TCR was sampled from an adult who was a healthcare worker with PCR-confirmed SARS-CoV-2 infection or an uninfected control (not recorded which). Sequenced material: whole blood. This sequence joins TRBV2 and TRBJ2-3; no clear D gene. The CDR3 reads CASRLDGSTDTQYF. The CDR3 coding sequence is TGTGCCAGCAGATTGGACGGCAGCACAGATACGCAGTATTTT.